Here is one T cell receptor (beta chain) with its context. Antigen specificity is unknown. These data come from a study of cytotoxic CD8 clonotypes in ibrutinib-treated CLL. About the study: Responses: roughly 25 partial, 2 complete; after median approximately 70 months, approximately 14 stayed remitted, approximately twelve progressed. Whole-study results and caveats: Circulating CD8+ T-cell counts were tracked by baseline clonality, which exceeded that of age-matched healthy donors. The public clonotypes identified were infrequent and showed contraction or stability on treatment. Collection times varied between progressing and sustained-remission patients.

This CDR3 is 16 amino acids long. With V trimmed by 0 bases and J by 5 bases, 7 bases remained unmatched. CDR1 and CDR2 from the germline V gene are LNHDA and SQIVND (reference sequence). Method: immunoSEQ multiplex PCR; TCRdb's copy keeps in-frame clones and lacks some. Of roughly 250,000 clones in the sample, under 75% were seen once. The origin of this receptor is a human donor with chronic lymphocytic leukemia. Sequencing used PBMCs, obtained after 24 months of ibrutinib treatment. The chain links TRBV19 to TRBJ2-5; 9 nucleotides match TRBD1. Written as DNA, the CDR3 is TGTGCCAGTAGTATAGATGGGACAGGGTACGTGGAGACCCAGTACTTC. Its protein product is CASSIDGTGYVETQYF.